The entry below describes one T cell receptor beta chain. Its antigen is still unknown. Nothing much larger sits one base from this clone, and base qualities are not available. The data derive from a study of cytomegalovirus exposure and HLA in healthy donors (dated by TCRdb to 2016 to 2017). General notes on the study: A later analysis indicated that the 95 to 150 validation repertoires were generated on the platform also employed for the 600 to 750 repertoires of the first cohort. The aim of the study was to test whether cataloging public T cell receptors could identify signatures of past pathogen exposure. In addition to the first cohort of about 650 subjects, a separate validation cohort of 130 or so different subjects was used. High-throughput TCR immunosequencing, statistical association of individual TCRs with disease status, and machine learning were combined to predict cytomegalovirus infection status.

Results and caveats for the whole study, not just this receptor: Across donors, most TCR sequences were observed very rarely, whereas some public TCRs were present in many individuals. A total of 164 TCR beta chains were listed by the study as associated with cytomegalovirus. The classifier was reported to diagnose cytomegalovirus status with high specificity and sensitivity in both the original and validation cohorts. In vitro tests confirmed that a few of the cytomegalovirus-associated TCR beta chains recognize cytomegalovirus antigens. All 120 or so repertoires were used to score co-occurrence in the validation cohort in a later analysis, because that analysis had no HLA typing for the cohort. Subsequent analysis determined that TCRs grouped into clusters in the first cohort also showed a tendency toward co-occurrence across the 130 or so validation repertoires, and 85% to 95% of cluster scores exceeded 0. According to the authors, the approach could potentially be generalized to other disease states and immunological phenotypes.

The junction shows trimming of 4 bases on V and 7 bases on J, and the gene matches do not reach 16 bases of it. Spanning cysteine to phenylalanine, the CDR3 consists of 17 amino acids. Of the read, only the CDR3 DNA is kept; its 51 bases are in frame from base 1. Via the germline V gene, CDR1 is SGHDT and CDR2 YYEEEE. Donors formed part of the validation cohort, which comprised 120 subjects and was distinct from the first cohort of roughly 600 subjects. The library was built by means of the immunoSEQ multiplex PCR assay. Per the original workflow: A statistical classification framework was built to diagnose cytomegalovirus status from the catalog of TCR beta chain sequences. TCRdb took over this immuneACCESS table, retaining in-frame rearrangements with V and J assigned. Such tables are incomplete; in checked studies, under half of the missing clones stem from an unresolved V gene, and the remainder is unexplained. The DNA was the basis for D and trimming; V, J and clone size are from that table. Counted in this sample were approximately 180,000 clones; more than 75% of them appeared once. Clones ranked in the top ten supply roughly 1.4% of the sample.

The TCR originated in a woman in her twenties or thirties in good health and CMV-seronegative. The rearranged chain carries TRBV5-6 and TRBJ1-2, and TRBD1 matches 10 of the central bases. Sequencing was done on a sample of PBMCs. The CDR3 is CASSPISDRGRKFGYTF. Here is the DNA: TGTGCCAGCAGCCCTATCTCCGACAGGGGGCGCAAATTTGGCTACACCTTC.